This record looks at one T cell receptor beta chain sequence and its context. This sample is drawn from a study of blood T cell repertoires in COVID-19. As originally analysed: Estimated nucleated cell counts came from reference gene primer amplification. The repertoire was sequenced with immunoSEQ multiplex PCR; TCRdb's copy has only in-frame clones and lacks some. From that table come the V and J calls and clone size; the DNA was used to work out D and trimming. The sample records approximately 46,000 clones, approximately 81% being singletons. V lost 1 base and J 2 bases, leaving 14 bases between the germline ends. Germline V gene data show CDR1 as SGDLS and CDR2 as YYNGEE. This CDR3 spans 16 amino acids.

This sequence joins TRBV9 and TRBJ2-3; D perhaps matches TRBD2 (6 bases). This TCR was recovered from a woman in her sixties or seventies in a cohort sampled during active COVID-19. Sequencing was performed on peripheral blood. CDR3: CASSVSSGLNTDTQYF. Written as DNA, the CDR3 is TGTGCCAGCAGCGTATCAAGCGGGCTGAACACAGATACGCAGTATTTT.